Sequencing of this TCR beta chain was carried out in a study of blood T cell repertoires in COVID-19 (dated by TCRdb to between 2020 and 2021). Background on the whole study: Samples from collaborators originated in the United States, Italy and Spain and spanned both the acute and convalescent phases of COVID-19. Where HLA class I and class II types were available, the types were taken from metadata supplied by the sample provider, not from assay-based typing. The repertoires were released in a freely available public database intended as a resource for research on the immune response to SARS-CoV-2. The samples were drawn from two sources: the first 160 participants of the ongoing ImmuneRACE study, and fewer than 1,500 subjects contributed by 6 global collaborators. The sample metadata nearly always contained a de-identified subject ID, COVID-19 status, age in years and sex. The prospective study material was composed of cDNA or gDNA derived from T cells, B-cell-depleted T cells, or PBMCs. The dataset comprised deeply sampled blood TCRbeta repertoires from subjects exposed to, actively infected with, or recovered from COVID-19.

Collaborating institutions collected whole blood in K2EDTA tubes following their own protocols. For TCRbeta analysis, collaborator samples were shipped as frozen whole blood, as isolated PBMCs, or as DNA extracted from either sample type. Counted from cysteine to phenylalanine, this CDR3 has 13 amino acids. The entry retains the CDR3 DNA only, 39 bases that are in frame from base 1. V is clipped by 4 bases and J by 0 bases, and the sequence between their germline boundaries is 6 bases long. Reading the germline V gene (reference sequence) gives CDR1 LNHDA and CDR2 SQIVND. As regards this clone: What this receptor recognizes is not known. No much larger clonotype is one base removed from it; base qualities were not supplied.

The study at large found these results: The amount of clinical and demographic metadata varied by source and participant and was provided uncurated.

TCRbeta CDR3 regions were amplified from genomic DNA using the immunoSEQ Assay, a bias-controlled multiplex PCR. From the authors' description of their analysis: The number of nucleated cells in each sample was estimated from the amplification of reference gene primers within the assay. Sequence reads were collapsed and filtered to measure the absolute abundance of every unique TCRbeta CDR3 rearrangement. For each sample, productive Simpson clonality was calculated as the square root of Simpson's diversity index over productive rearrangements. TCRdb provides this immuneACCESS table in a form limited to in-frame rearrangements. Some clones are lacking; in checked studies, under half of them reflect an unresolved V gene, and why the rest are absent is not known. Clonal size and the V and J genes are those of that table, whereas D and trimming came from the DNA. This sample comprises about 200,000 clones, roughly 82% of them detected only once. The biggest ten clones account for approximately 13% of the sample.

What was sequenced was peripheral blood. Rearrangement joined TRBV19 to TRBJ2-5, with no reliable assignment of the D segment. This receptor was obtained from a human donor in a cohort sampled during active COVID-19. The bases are TGTGCCAGTAGTAGGCCCGACCAAGAGACCCAGTACTTC. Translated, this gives CASSRPDQETQYF.